This TCR beta chain stems from a study of CD8 T cells in Susac syndrome. Trimming took 6 bases from V and 7 from J, leaving 19 bases between them. The CDR3 runs to 16 residues. Per the germline V gene, CDR1 is SNHLY and CDR2 is FYNNEI. CD8+ and CD4+ T cells circulating in blood were sequenced for TCR beta. Both CD4+ and CD8+ T cells were negatively isolated, and TEMRA cells underwent FACS enrichment. A quantity of roughly 0.5 to 1 ug RNA underwent reverse transcription using random hexamers. One entry per CDR3 protein results from TCRdb running MiXCR on the immunoSEQ multiplex PCR reads. The table lists 150,000 to 200,000 distinct CDR3 sequences, around 94% of them singletons.

The chain carries TRBV2 and TRBJ1-6; TRBD1 might be the D (5 bases). Sequenced material: CD4+ T cells from PBMCs. This receptor was taken from a human donor in good health. This CDR3 is CASRPPSGLWNSPLHF. The CDR3 nucleotides are TGTGCCAGCAGACCCCCCTCGGGACTTTGGAATTCACCCCTCCACTTT. Full variable domain (outside the CDR3, taken from reference TRBV2 and TRBJ1-6): EPEVTQTPSHQVTQMGQEVILRCVPISNHLYFYWYRQILGQKVEFLVSFYNNEISEKSEIFDDQFSVERPDGSNFTLKIRSTKLEDSAMYFCASRPPSGLWNSPLHFGNGTRLTVT.